Listed here are 13 T cell receptor beta chains from one sample, sequenced in a study of blood T cells in healthy people across ages. Primers used in a second PCR of roughly 6 to 12 cycles were a sample-barcoded 5' primer and a J-beta primer mix. TCRdb reanalysed the 5' RACE reads using MiXCR and keeps one entry per CDR3 protein. The data hold around 800,000 distinct CDR3 sequences, with approximately 24% observed a single time. These data also formed part of another study, on T cells of mothers and their children.

Sequenced material: blood. The receptors here all came from a boy between 10 and 17 years old in good health.

This clonotype was recorded a few times. The rearrangement links TRBV5-1 to TRBJ2-2; 11 positions match TRBD2. The junction had 4 bases not matched to a gene; V was cut back by 0 bases and J by 3 bases. This CDR3 region has 17 residues. Germline V gene lookup returns CDR1 SGHRS and CDR2 YFSETQ. CDR3 nucleotides: TGCGCCAGCAGCTTGGCCGCGACTAGCGGGGACACCGGGGAGCTGTTTTTT. This translates into CASSLAATSGDTGELFF.

The V and J genes are TRBV12-3 or TRBV12-4 and TRBJ2-7; D is undetermined. This CDR3 contains 14 residues. Deletions cut 3 bases from V and 2 bases from J, with 11 bases between. The CDR3 spells CASSLGLTPYEQYF. The CDR3 DNA sequence: TGTGCCAGCAGTTTGGGCCTTACCCCCTACGAGCAGTACTTC.

The chain links TRBV9 to TRBJ1-1; no clear D gene. Trimming pared 0 bases from V and 4 bases from J, leaving 13 bases between. Germline CDR1 is SGDLS and CDR2 is YYNGEE. This CDR3 is built from 15 residues. DNA for the CDR3: TGTGCCAGCAGCGTAGCTTCATCCGCGGGCACTGAAGCTTTCTTT. Its translation: CASSVASSAGTEAFF.

This clonotype was counted only a few times. This chain uses TRBV12-5 with TRBJ2-5, with D uncertain. Trimming removed 6 bases at V and 5 bases at J, with 13 bases between. Germline-derived CDR1 and CDR2 are LGHNT and FRNRAP. CDR3 length: 13 amino acids. The CDR3 DNA is TGTGCTAGTGGCTCGGCGGCGTCCGAGACCCAGTACTTC. Residues: CASGSAASETQYF.

The rearrangement uses TRBV20-1 and TRBJ2-3, with D unclear. This CDR3 spans 14 amino acids. Trimming left V 6 bases short and J 2 bases short, with 15 bases between. Looked up from germline, CDR1 is DFQATT and CDR2 is SNEGSKA (reference sequence). As DNA, the CDR3 is TGCAGTGCGCGCCCGATTCCTACCACAGATACGCAGTATTTT. Residues: CSARPIPTTDTQYF.

The V and J genes are TRBV20-1 and TRBJ2-5, with TRBD1 as a possible D gene (6 bases). The CDR3 covers 14 residues. From germline, CDR1 is DFQATT and CDR2 SNEGSKA (reference sequence). The V end lost 5 bases, the J end lost 2 bases, and 15 bases lay between the germline ends. The DNA for the CDR3 is TGCAGTGCTGGACCCTATGGACAGCAAGAGACCCAGTACTTC. Translation: CSAGPYGQQETQYF.

The chain recombines TRBV14 with TRBJ2-7; tentatively, D is TRBD1 (6 bases). Trimming removed 3 bases at V and 4 bases at J, with 10 bases between. There are 13 residues in the CDR3. Germline-derived CDR1 and CDR2 are SGHDN and FVKESK. Here the CDR3 reads CASSQWDTYEQYF. The CDR3 DNA reads TGTGCCAGCAGCCAGTGGGACACTTACGAGCAGTACTTC.

This clonotype was detected only once. The junction departs from germline at one end; a sequencing error may be responsible. The CDR3 sequence: CSSSSFYEQYF. The CDR3 region has the DNA TGTTCCAGCAGCTCATTTTACGAGCAGTACTTC. The chain employs TRBV7-9 and TRBJ2-7; D gene unclear. CDR3 length equals 11 residues. Germline CDR1 and CDR2: SEHNR and FQNEAQ (reference sequence).

This clonotype was recorded only once. This chain connects TRBV6-1 to TRBJ1-1; D is possibly TRBD1 (6 bases). V was trimmed by 7 bases and J by 8 bases, leaving 20 bases between them. Germline CDR1 MNHNS, CDR2 SASEGT. The CDR3 totals 14 residues. CDR3: CASIPNLTGREAFF. The DNA of the CDR3 is TGTGCCAGCATCCCGAACCTAACAGGGCGAGAAGCTTTCTTT.

The genes are TRBV6-1 and TRBJ2-1; 8 nucleotides match TRBD2. With 2 bases clipped from V and 5 bases from J, the junction kept 8 bases outside the gene matches. Germline-derived CDR1 and CDR2 are MNHNS and SASEGT. The CDR3 has 16 residues. CDR3 loop: CASSEQREKEDNEQFF. DNA for the CDR3: TGTGCCAGCAGTGAACAGCGGGAGAAAGAAGACAATGAGCAGTTCTTC.

This clonotype was seen a handful of times. J is TRBJ1-2 and V is TRBV12-3 or TRBV12-4; D not resolved. Trimming removed 5 bases from V and 6 bases from J, with 16 bases in between. The length of the CDR3 is 14 residues. Written as DNA, the CDR3 is TGTGCCAGCAGTCTCCTCCACCTCAGAGATGGCTACACCTTC. Translation: CASSLLHLRDGYTF.

The chain recombines TRBV5-1 with TRBJ2-5, with D possibly matching TRBD2 (5 bases). Germline V gene sequence: CDR1 SGHRS, CDR2 YFSETQ. The length of the CDR3 is 16 residues. Trimming took off 5 bases at V and 1 base at J, with 18 bases between the two ends. As DNA, the CDR3 is TGCGCCAGCAGTTTGATGGGGAGCTCGGTCCAAGAGACCCAGTACTTC. Translation: CASSLMGSSVQETQYF. The variable domain in full, with the rest retrieved from reference TRBV5-1 and TRBJ2-5, is KAGVTQTPRYLIKTRGQQVTLSCSPISGHRSVSWYQQTPGQGLQFLFEYFSETQRNKGNFPGRFSGRQFSNSRSEMNVSTLELGDSALYLCASSLMGSSVQETQYFGPGTRLLVL.

This clonotype was detected only a few times. The chain combines TRBV12-3 or TRBV12-4 with TRBJ2-5; D perhaps matches TRBD2 (7 bases). This CDR3 is built from 12 residues. V was shortened by 2 bases and J by 13 bases, with 14 bases between the two germline ends. The DNA of the CDR3 is TGTGCCAGCAGTTTAACGGGGGGCCCACCGTACTTC. Translated, it gives CASSLTGGPPYF.